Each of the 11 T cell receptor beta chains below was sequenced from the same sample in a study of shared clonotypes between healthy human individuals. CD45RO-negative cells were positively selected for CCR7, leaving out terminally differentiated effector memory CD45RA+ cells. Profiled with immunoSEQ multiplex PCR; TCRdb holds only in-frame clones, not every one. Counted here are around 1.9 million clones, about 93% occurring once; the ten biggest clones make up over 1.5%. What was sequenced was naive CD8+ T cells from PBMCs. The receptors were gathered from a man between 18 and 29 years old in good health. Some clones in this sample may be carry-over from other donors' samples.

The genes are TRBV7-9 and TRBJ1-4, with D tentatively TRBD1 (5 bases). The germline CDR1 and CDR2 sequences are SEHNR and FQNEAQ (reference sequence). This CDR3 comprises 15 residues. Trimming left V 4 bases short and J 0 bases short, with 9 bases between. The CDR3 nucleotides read TGTGCCAGCAGCTCCCGACAGACAACTAATGAAAAACTGTTTTTT. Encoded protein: CASSSRQTTNEKLFF.

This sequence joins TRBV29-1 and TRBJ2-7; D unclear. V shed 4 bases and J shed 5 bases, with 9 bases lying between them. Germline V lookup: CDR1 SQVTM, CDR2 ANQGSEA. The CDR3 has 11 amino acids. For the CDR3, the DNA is TGCAGCGTTGTGGCCATCAACGAGCAGTACTTC. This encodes CSVVAINEQYF.

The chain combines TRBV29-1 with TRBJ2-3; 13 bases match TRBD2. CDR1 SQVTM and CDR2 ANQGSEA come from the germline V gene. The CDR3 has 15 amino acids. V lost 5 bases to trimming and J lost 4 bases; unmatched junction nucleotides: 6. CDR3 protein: CSVQGLAGVADTQYF. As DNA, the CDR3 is TGCAGCGTTCAAGGACTAGCGGGAGTGGCAGATACGCAGTATTTT.

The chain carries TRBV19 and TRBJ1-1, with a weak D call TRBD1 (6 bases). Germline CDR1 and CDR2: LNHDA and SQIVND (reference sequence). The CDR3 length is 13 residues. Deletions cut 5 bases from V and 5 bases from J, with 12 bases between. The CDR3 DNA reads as TGTGCCAGTAGTCTCGGGGGGCCAACTGAAGCTTTCTTT. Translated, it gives CASSLGGPTEAFF.

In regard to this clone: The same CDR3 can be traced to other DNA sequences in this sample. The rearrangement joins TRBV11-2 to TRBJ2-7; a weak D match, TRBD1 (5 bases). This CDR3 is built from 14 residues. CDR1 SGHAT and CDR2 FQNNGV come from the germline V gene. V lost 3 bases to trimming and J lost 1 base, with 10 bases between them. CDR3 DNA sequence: TGTGCCAGCAGCTTTGGCCCAGGGTCCTACGAGCAGTACTTC. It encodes CASSFGPGSYEQYF.

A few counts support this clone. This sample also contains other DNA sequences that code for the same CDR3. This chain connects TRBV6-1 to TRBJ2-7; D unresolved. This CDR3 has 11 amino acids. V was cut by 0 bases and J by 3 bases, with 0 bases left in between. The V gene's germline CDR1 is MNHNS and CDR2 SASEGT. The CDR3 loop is CASSEAYEQYF. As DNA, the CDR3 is TGTGCCAGCAGTGAAGCCTACGAGCAGTACTTC.

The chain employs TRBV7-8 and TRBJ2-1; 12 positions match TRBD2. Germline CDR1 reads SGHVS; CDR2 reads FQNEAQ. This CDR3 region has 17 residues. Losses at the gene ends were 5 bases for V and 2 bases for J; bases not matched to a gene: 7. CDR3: CASSPDPSGRAYNEQFF. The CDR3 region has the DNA TGTGCCAGCAGCCCCGACCCTAGCGGGAGGGCCTACAATGAGCAGTTCTTC. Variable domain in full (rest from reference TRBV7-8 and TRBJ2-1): GAGVSQSPRYKVAKRGQDVALRCDPISGHVSLFWYQQALGQGPEFLTYFQNEAQLDKSGLPSDRFFAERPEGSVSTLKIQRTQQEDSAVYLCASSPDPSGRAYNEQFFGPGTRLTVL.

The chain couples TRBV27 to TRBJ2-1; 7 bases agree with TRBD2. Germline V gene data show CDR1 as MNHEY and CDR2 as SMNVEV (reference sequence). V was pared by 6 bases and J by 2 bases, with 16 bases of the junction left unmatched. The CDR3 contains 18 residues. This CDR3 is CASRPRPWEGVAYNEQFF. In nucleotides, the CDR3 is TGTGCCAGCAGACCCCGACCCTGGGAGGGAGTGGCCTACAATGAGCAGTTCTTC.

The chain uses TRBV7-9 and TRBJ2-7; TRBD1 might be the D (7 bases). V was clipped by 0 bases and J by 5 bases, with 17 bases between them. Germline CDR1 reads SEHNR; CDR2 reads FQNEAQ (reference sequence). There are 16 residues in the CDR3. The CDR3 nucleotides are TGTGCCAGCAGCTTAGCCGTAACAGGGGAGGACAACGAGCAGTACTTC. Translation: CASSLAVTGEDNEQYF.

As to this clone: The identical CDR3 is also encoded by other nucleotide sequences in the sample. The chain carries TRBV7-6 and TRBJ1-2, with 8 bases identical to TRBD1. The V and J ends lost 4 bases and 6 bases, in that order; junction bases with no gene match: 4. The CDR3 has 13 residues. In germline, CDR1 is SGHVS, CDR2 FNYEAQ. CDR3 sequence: CASSSGQGDGYTF. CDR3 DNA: TGTGCCAGCAGCTCCGGACAGGGAGATGGCTACACCTTC.

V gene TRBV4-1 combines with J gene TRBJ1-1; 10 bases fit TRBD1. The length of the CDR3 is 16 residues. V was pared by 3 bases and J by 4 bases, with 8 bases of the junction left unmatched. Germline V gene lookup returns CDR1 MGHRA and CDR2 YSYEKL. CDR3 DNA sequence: TGCGCCAGCAGCCACAGGACAGGGGGGGCTTTCACTGAAGCTTTCTTT. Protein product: CASSHRTGGAFTEAFF.